This TCR beta chain was retrieved from a study of cytomegalovirus exposure and HLA in healthy donors. The CDR3 length is 13 residues. The germline CDR1 and CDR2 sequences are GTSNPN and SVGIG (reference sequence). V was shortened by 6 bases and J by 3 bases, with 14 bases between the two germline ends. A note on this clone: What it binds is not known.

TCRdb's copy holds only in-frame clones and misses some; the assay was immunoSEQ multiplex PCR. The top ten hold 0.89% of the sample, which has around 94,000 clones, over 85% seen once. Study-level points and caveats: It was about 180 TCR beta chains that were listed as cytomegalovirus-associated. Researchers reported that a few CMV-associated chains were confirmed in vitro as CMV antigen-specific. Rarity held for most TCR sequences, but there were some public TCRs that occurred in many donors.

The study drew the donors from its 120-subject validation cohort, separate from the roughly 700-subject first cohort. The sequencing input was PBMCs. The chain uses TRBV30 and TRBJ1-2; possible D gene TRBD1, 5 bases. This TCR derives from a woman between 18 and 30 years old in good health and CMV-seronegative. The CDR3 DNA reads TGTGCCTGTCAAGGGGCAGCTGACTATGGCTACACCTTC. Encoded protein: CACQGAADYGYTF.